This T cell receptor beta chain was recorded in a study of STAT5B mutations in CD4+ large granular lymphocyte leukemia. Study observations and caveats: CD4-sorted patient repertoires seemed more clonal than healthy CD4+ repertoires. Top patient clones used TRBV06 genes more often: 8/27 versus 2/35 in controls.

Worth noting for this clone: The target antigen is unknown.

Per the original data handling: A productive frequency of 2.59 x 10-5 was the lowest detectable. Some clones are missing from TCRdb's copy, which holds only in-frame ones; the method was immunoSEQ multiplex PCR. For V, J and clone size, that table is used; D and trimming come from the DNA. The table has about 30,000 clones, more than 60% seen once. CDR1 is GTSNPN and CDR2 is SVGIG in the germline V gene (reference sequence). CDR3 length equals 12 residues. This clonotype was sampled from a human donor in good health. The chain recombines TRBV30 with TRBJ2-1; D is possibly TRBD1 or TRBD2 (6 bases each). Sequenced: CD4+ T cells from blood buffy coats. The CDR3 DNA sequence: TGTACCCTCGGTGGGGGGCACAATGAGCAGTTCTTC. It codes for CTLGGGHNEQFF. Complete variable domain (other parts from reference TRBV30 and TRBJ2-1): SQTIHQWPATLVQPVGSPLSLECTVEGTSNPNLYWYRQAAGRGLQLLFYSVGIGQISSEVPQNLSASRPQDRQFILSSKKLLLSDSGFYLCTLGGGHNEQFFGPGTRLTVL.